This TCR beta chain is drawn from a study of CD8 T cells in ankylosing spondylitis. Study results and limitations: Reports of some motif variants in reactive arthritis synovial fluid and blood predate this one.

The CDR3 totals 21 residues. Germline V gene sequence: CDR1 SEHNR, CDR2 FQNEAQ (reference sequence). V lost 5 bases, J lost 7 bases, and 23 bases stayed unmatched. Libraries of TCR beta came from quantitative 5'-RACE with molecular barcodes. Each CDR3 protein gets one entry after TCRdb re-called the 5' RACE reads with MiXCR. The sample lists about 130,000 distinct CDR3 sequences; over 9.5% were seen once. This clonotype was counted ten times or more. Its antigen is still unknown. Sequenced material: blood, either unsorted or a sorted T cell fraction (not recorded which). This chain connects TRBV7-9 to TRBJ2-1, with 13 bases that match TRBD2. The TCR was taken from a female donor with ankylosing spondylitis or in good health (not recorded which). CDR3 sequence (DNA): TGTGCCAGCAGCCGAAAAGGGTCCGGGACTAGCGGGGTCCCCGGGGGTAATGAGCAGTTCTTC. It translates to CASSRKGSGTSGVPGGNEQFF.